This T cell receptor beta chain is drawn from a study of shared clonotypes between healthy human individuals (dated by TCRdb to the early 2020s). Concerning the study at large: The cohort comprised a couple of women and a few men aged 18 to 49 years. Per donor, leukapheresis produced somewhere between about 0.9 and 10 billion PBMCs. To increase sequencing depth and limit assay-specific biases, different laboratories used diverse techniques to prepare libraries and sequence TCR repertoires. For each donor, CD4 naive and CD4 memory were each given three plates, CD8 naive was given two plates, and CD8 memory was given one plate. To estimate repertoire size and how much clonotype sharing occurs between individuals, the study deeply sequenced the blood TCR repertoires of about five healthy adults.

CD8 naive samples were CD45RO-negative cells positively selected for CCR7, giving a CD45RA+CCR7+ population that excluded TemRA cells. The donors were healthy, HIV-negative adults with no recently reported acute infections or vaccinations. Every donor was a Caucasian adult residing in Nashville, Tennessee, USA. Blood was obtained by leukapheresis, after which PBMCs were separated by Ficoll-Histopaque density gradient centrifugation and cryopreserved in liquid nitrogen vapor phase. Analytical flow cytometry was used to check the purity and quantity of every magnetically sorted T cell population. Each sorted fraction had its genomic DNA isolated and then quantified by UV absorbance on a Nanodrop 2000c. Using the deep immunoSEQ assay, multiplex PCR amplified TCR CDR3 regions from genomic DNA. Extracted genomic DNA from each cell subset was spread evenly across all wells of several immunoSEQ 96-well plates, with each plate serving as a replicate. For sorted subsets, about 200 ng genomic DNA, equal to some 30,000 T cell genomes, was loaded into each replicate PCR. Purified libraries were quantified with a Qubit 3.0 fluorometer, sized on a Bioanalyzer 2100, and re-quantified with the KAPA Library Quantification kit. Every immunoSEQ 96-well plate was sequenced on a separate single-read 150-cycle Illumina NextSeq 550 flow cell. The paper's data handling went like this. Because the immunoSEQ output included only junctional sequences and no quality scores, the filtering could not be the same as the filtering used for full-length reads. To assign V/J genes and CDR3, sequences were annotated using PyIR, a Python wrapper for IgBLAST v1.9, with IMGT germline references. Reads with weak V/J assignments (E-value above 1e-6), missing CDR3, stop codons, out-of-frame junctions, or ambiguous translated residues were removed. V3J clonotypes were defined as sequences sharing an identical inferred V gene, J gene, and CDR3 amino acid sequence. The percentage overlap between two repertoires was calculated by dividing the number of shared unique clonotypes by the size of the smaller repertoire. Three approaches were used to assess repertoire richness: RTK rarefaction, the Chao1 estimator, and Recon v2.1 estimates of unobserved clonotypes. Generation probabilities for all TCRbeta clonotypes obtained by the gDNA method from four donors were computed using OLGA. TCRdb took over this immuneACCESS table, retaining in-frame rearrangements with V and J assigned. Such tables are incomplete; in checked studies, under half of the missing clones stem from an unresolved V gene, and the remainder is unexplained. V and J calls and clone size are as listed in that table; D and trimming were resolved from the DNA. This sample is represented by 650,000 to 800,000 clones; 92% of them were singletons. Clones ranked in the top ten supply about 24% of the sample.

CDR1 and CDR2 are drawn from the germline V gene: SNHLY, FYNNEI. Including the terminal cysteine and phenylalanine, the CDR3 comprises 15 residues. Of all the DNA, just the CDR3 is kept, 45 bases in frame from base 1. From V the trimming removes 7 bases and from J it removes 5 bases, while the gene matches leave 9 bases of the junction unaccounted for. What the research found in general, with its limitations: Larger estimated clonotype richness was generally found for naive subsets than for memory subsets. Because the study included a small number of donors, the genetic and exposure-history diversity represented was limited. Approximately 4.8% of naive CD4, 3.5% of naive CD8, roughly 2.5% of memory CD4, and less than 0.45% of memory CD8 clonotypes were shared across four donors. Even with the large sequencing depth, rarefaction of the sorted-subset datasets indicated that sequencing was incomplete. Compared with non-shared clonotypes, the clonotypes found in all four sorted-subset donors had higher generation probabilities. Pairwise subsampling indicated that sequencing depth was expected to affect the degree of clonotype sharing among donors. Sampling was limited to blood, and TCR repertoires in tissue likely differ from TCR repertoires in blood.

On this clone: The antigen this receptor binds is unknown. Base qualities are not at hand, and no much larger clone is one base apart.

Sequencing used naive CD8+ T cells sorted from blood. Reading the label with the study, this specimen's cell subset or site is: CD45RA+CCR7+. The sequence links TRBV2 to TRBJ2-3, and 10 junction bases match TRBD2. The sequence derives from a man aged 25-45 years in good health. Here is the DNA: TGTGCCAGCACCGAAGCCCTAGCGGGGGTAGATACGCAGTATTTT. Its protein product is CASTEALAGVDTQYF.